The T cell receptor (beta chain) under discussion was sequenced for a study of blood T cell repertoires in COVID-19. Across the study: The analysed material was cDNA or gDNA that came from T cells, B-cell-depleted T cells, or PBMCs.

Profiled with immunoSEQ multiplex PCR; TCRdb holds only in-frame clones, not every one. The sample has about 81,000 clones; just over 85% are singletons. The germline CDR1 and CDR2 sequences are SGHRS and YFSETQ. The CDR3 is made up of 13 amino acids. V lost 4 bases and J lost 8, with 15 bases in between. Sequences were obtained from peripheral blood. The source of this sequence is a woman aged 80 or older with acute or convalescent COVID-19. The V gene is TRBV5-1, the J gene TRBJ1-2; a weak D match, TRBD1 (5 bases). The CDR3 is CASSTGPKEGYTF. CDR3 bases: TGCGCCAGCAGCACAGGACCTAAGGAGGGCTACACCTTC.